This T cell receptor beta chain was obtained from a study of T cell responses to AZD1222 COVID-19 vaccine. Study findings and constraints: The donor cohort was predominantly white British with a female majority, and clonal diversity may have been underestimated. Spike-spanning, vaccine-associated CD4 TCRs were dominant at 160-218 and 743-854. Targeting of unmutated variant regions was reportedly seen in nearly half of spike-specific TCRs.

The V gene's germline CDR1 is SGHRS and CDR2 YFSETQ. The CDR3 contains 15 residues. J gave up 3 bases and V 4 bases, and 10 bases lay outside the gene matches. The data were produced by immunoSEQ multiplex PCR, yet TCRdb's version contains in-frame clones alone and is incomplete. The sample records 150,000 or so clones, roughly 90% being singletons. On this clone: Antigen unknown.

Sample: peripheral blood, taken on day 0 of AZD1222 vaccination. This chain links TRBV5-1 with TRBJ2-7; 7 bases line up with TRBD2. The source is an adult in good health. The CDR3 DNA sequence: TGCGCCAGCAGCGGCGGTCATGGGGAGGGCTACGAGCAGTACTTC. Translating it yields CASSGGHGEGYEQYF.